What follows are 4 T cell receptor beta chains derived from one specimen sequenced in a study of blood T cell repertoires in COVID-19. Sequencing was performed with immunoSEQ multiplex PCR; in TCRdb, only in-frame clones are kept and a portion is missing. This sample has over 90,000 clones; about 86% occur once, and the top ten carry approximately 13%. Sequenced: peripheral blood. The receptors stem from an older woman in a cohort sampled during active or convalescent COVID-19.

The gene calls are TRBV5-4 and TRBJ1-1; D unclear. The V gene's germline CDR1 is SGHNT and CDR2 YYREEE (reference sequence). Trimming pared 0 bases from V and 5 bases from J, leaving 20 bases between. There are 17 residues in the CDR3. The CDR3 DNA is TGTGCCAGCAGCTTGGCCGCGACAAACTTCGCGGGTACTGAAGCTTTCTTT. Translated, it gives CASSLAATNFAGTEAFF.

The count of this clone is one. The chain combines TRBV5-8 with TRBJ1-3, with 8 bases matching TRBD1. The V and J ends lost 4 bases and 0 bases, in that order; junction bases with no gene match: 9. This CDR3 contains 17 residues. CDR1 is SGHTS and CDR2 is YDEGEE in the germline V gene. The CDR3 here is CASSTRQGMSSGNTIYF. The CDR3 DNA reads TGTGCCAGCAGCACCCGACAGGGGATGAGCTCTGGAAACACCATATATTTT.

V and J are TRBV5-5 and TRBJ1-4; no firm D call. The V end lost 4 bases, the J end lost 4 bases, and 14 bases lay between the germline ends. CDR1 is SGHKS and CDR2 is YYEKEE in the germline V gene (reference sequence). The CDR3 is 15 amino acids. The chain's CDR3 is CASSPYSAGNEKLFF. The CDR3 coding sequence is TGTGCCAGCAGCCCCTACTCAGCGGGTAATGAAAAACTGTTTTTT.

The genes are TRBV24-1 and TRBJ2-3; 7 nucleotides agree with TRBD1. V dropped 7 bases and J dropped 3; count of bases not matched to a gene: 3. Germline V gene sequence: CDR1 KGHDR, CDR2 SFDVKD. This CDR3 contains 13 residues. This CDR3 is CATSRQGTDTQYF. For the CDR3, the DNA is TGTGCCACCAGCCGACAGGGAACAGATACGCAGTATTTT.